This TCR beta chain was documented in a study of OX40 agonist ivuxolimab in advanced cancers. Germline V lookup: CDR1 MGHRA, CDR2 YSYEKL. V was trimmed by 0 bases and J by 5 bases, leaving 13 bases between them. This CDR3 is 15 amino acids long. Clones were sequenced by immunoSEQ multiplex PCR, and TCRdb holds only the in-frame ones, with some missing. The sample lists about 98,000 clones, 70% to 90% seen once, with 0.5% in the top ten. The source of this sequence is an adult with an advanced solid tumor such as melanoma, head and neck, liver or kidney cancer. The sequencing here drew on CD4+ or CD8+ T cells sorted from blood, taken in a trial of the OX40 agonist ivuxolimab. The chain joins TRBV4-1 to TRBJ1-1; D is unclear. Here the CDR3 DNA reads TGCGCCAGCAGCCAAGATCTTGAGCGTGGGACTGAAGCTTTCTTT. Encoded protein: CASSQDLERGTEAFF.